This entry is about one TCR beta chain. Its antigen is currently unknown. These data come from a study of cytomegalovirus exposure and HLA in healthy donors. For the study at large: From about 179 million T cells, an earlier analysis saw 110 million or so unique TCR beta sequences.

The CDR3 has 15 residues. V lost 4 bases to trimming and J lost 1 base, with 13 bases between them. Germline V gene data show CDR1 as GTSNPN and CDR2 as SVGIG (reference sequence). Study-level points and caveats: Previously analyzed data showed that most TCR beta V segments were productive at a frequency of about 87% or about 30%. The listing of roughly 160 TCR beta chains classed them as cytomegalovirus-associated. Researchers reported that a few CMV-associated chains were confirmed in vitro as CMV antigen-specific.

It was with 60 Vbeta and 13 Jbeta primers that the PCR ran. Data came from immunoSEQ multiplex PCR; TCRdb stores just in-frame clones and leaves some out. Of approximately 250,000 clones in the sample, around four fifths were seen once. This receptor was identified in a boy aged 5 to 17 in good health and CMV-seronegative. Sequencing was performed on PBMCs. This chain connects TRBV30 to TRBJ1-4; D is ambiguous. The CDR3 nucleotides are TGTGCCTGGACTAGAGCCCTGGGAACTAATGAAAAACTGTTTTTT. Translated, it gives CAWTRALGTNEKLFF.